This is a list of T cell receptor beta chains from one sample in a study of breast tumors, draining lymph nodes, adjacent tissues. TCRdb reprocessed the multiplex PCR reads with MiXCR, giving one entry per CDR3 protein. The data show tens of thousands of distinct CDR3 sequences, approximately 29% seen once. The sequenced material came from axillary lymph node tissue. The origin of the receptors is a female donor with breast cancer. Some clones in this sample may be carry-over from other donors' samples. The CDR3 runs from the conserved cysteine through the conserved F or W. D genes are given only for firm matches. Not all rows give a size; the values are once, few, many and, for expanded clones, a class.

D gene	V gene	J gene	clone size	CDR3 DNA	CDR3 protein
.	TRBV29-1	TRBJ2-2	many	TGCAGCCGCCCCGGCGGGGAGCTGTTTTTT	CSRPGGELFF
.	TRBV5-5	TRBJ1-1	many	TGTGCCAGCAGCTTATCGTATGGGACTGAAGCTTTCTTT	CASSLSYGTEAFF
TRBD2	TRBV6-5	TRBJ2-3	few	TGTGCCAGCAGTCCCACTAATACAGCGGCGGGGGGGGATACGCAGTATTTT	CASSPTNTAAGGDTQYF
.	TRBV12-3/TRBV12-4	TRBJ1-5	.	TGTGCCAGCAGTCCCCAGGACGGTTTCAATCAGCCCCAGCATTTT	CASSPQDGFNQPQHF
.	TRBV11-2	TRBJ2-5	many	TGTGCCACCCGCCCGGGGGCGGGACACCAAGAGACCCAGTACTTC	CATRPGAGHQETQYF
.	TRBV7-2	TRBJ1-6	.	TGTGCCGGCAGCCCTCCGGGAGGGTCTAGTTCACCCCTCCACTTT	CAGSPPGGSSSPLHF
TRBD2	TRBV19	TRBJ2-7	many	TGTGCCAGAGACGACGGGACTACGTCTTACGAGCAGTACTTC	CARDDGTTSYEQYF
.	TRBV25-1	TRBJ2-5	few	TGTGCCAGCAGTGCGATAGGGCGAGAGACCCAGTACTTC	CASSAIGRETQYF
.	TRBV12-3/TRBV12-4	TRBJ2-3	many	TGTGCCAGCAACCCGATAGTGGGCCTAGATACGCAGTATTTT	CASNPIVGLDTQYF
TRBD2	TRBV7-9	TRBJ2-1	many	TGTGCCAGCAGCCCCGGTAGGGGATGGACTAGCTTCAATGAGCAGTTCTTC	CASSPGRGWTSFNEQFF
TRBD2	TRBV19	TRBJ2-4	few	TGTGCCAGTAGTAATGTCACTAGCGGGAGGATGGAAGACATTCAGTACTTC	CASSNVTSGRMEDIQYF
TRBD2	TRBV20-1	TRBJ2-7	many	TGCAGTGCTAAGGTGCCTAGCGGGACCTACGAGCAGTACTTC	CSAKVPSGTYEQYF
TRBD2	TRBV7-7	TRBJ2-7	once	TGTGCCAGCAGCCTAAAGGTAGACAGGGGACTAGCGGGAACCTACGAGCAGTACTTC	CASSLKVDRGLAGTYEQYF
.	TRBV19	TRBJ2-3	many	TGTGCCAGTAGTATTCAGGGGACTACCACAGATACGCAGTATTTT	CASSIQGTTTDTQYF
.	TRBV14	TRBJ1-3	.	TGTGCCAGCAGCCAAGGACTGTCAGGAAACACCATATCCTTT	CASSQGLSGNTISF
.	TRBV6-2/TRBV6-3	TRBJ2-7	.	TGTGCCAGCAGTCACTCCCGGACCACTGAGGCCTACGAGCAGTACTTC	CASSHSRTTEAYEQYF
TRBD2	TRBV2	TRBJ2-2	.	TGTGCCAGCAGTGTCGCTAGCGGGAGGGTGGGGGAGCTGTTTTTT	CASSVASGRVGELFF
.	TRBV6-1	TRBJ1-5	many	TGTGCCAGCAGTGGTAACCGCAATCAGCCCCAGCATTTT	CASSGNRNQPQHF
TRBD1	TRBV29-1	TRBJ1-2	.	TGCAGCGTTACCGGGACAGGGAATGGCTACACCTTC	CSVTGTGNGYTF
.	TRBV30	TRBJ2-1	many	TGTGCCTGGAGTGACGTAGATGAGCAGTTCTTC	CAWSDVDEQFF
TRBD1	TRBV20-1	TRBJ2-1	many	TGCAGTGCGCTACCTCCAGGGGGCAATGAGCAGTTCTTC	CSALPPGGNEQFF
.	TRBV6-6	TRBJ1-1	.	TGTGCCAGCAGTTACCCGAGAGACACTGAAGCTTTCTTT	CASSYPRDTEAFF
TRBD1	TRBV6-1	TRBJ1-2	many	TGTGCCAGCAGTCCCGGACAGGCTTACTATGGCTACACCTTC	CASSPGQAYYGYTF
TRBD1	TRBV19	TRBJ1-2	many	TGTGCCAGTAAATTTTCGGGACAGGACTATGGCTACACCTTC	CASKFSGQDYGYTF